This entry concerns a single T cell receptor beta chain. Its antigen is as yet unknown. These data belong to a study of shared clonotypes between healthy human individuals. About the research overall: The cohort comprised a couple of women and a few men. Their ages spanned 18 to 49 years. Whole-study results and caveats: A generally larger estimated richness was seen in naive subsets than in memory subsets. The study found about 4.6% of naive CD4 clonotypes shared across a handful of donors.

Germline V CDR1 and CDR2: MGHDK, SYGVNS. CDR3 size: 15 residues. Trimming left V 4 bases short and J 4 bases short, with 16 bases between. Deep was the level at which the assay was run. The table came from immunoSEQ multiplex PCR; TCRdb's copy has only in-frame clones and leaves some out. The data contain around 1.5 million clones, around 98% of them singletons. This receptor was obtained from a man aged 25 to 40 in good health. Sample: naive CD4+ T cells sorted from blood. Subset specified: CD45RA+ positively selected. This chain uses TRBV25-1 with TRBJ1-2; D is possibly TRBD1 (5 bases). The DNA for the CDR3 is TGTGCCAGCAGTGCGACCAACCAAGGGGCCTATGGCTACACCTTC. Protein: CASSATNQGAYGYTF.